These T cell receptor beta chains were read from a single sample in a study of blood T cell repertoires in COVID-19. The assay was immunoSEQ multiplex PCR, and TCRdb's table has in-frame clones only and misses some. The data contain more than 85,000 clones, 65% to 80% of them singletons. Material for sequencing was peripheral blood. The receptor source for this set is a woman aged 55-70 years with acute or convalescent COVID-19. The CDR3 runs from the conserved cysteine through the conserved F or W. The D gene is left open where the match is weak. Expanded clones get a size class; other rows say once, few or many, or leave the size out.

D gene: TRBD2; clone size: few; CDR3 length: 14; J gene: TRBJ2-1; V gene: TRBV3-1/TRBV3-2; CDR3 protein: CASSLLALDNEQFF; CDR3 DNA: TGTGCCAGCAGCCTACTAGCGTTAGACAATGAGCAGTTCTTC
D gene: NA; clone size: once; CDR3 length: 14; J gene: TRBJ1-6; V gene: TRBV23-1; CDR3 protein: CASSRSRYNSPLHF; CDR3 DNA: TGCGCCAGTAGTCGGAGTCGCTATAATTCACCCCTCCACTTT
D gene: NA; clone size: NA; CDR3 length: 16; J gene: TRBJ1-6; V gene: TRBV5-1; CDR3 protein: CASSRRSNAVNSPLHF; CDR3 DNA: TGCGCCAGCAGCAGGCGTTCGAATGCGGTAAATTCACCCCTCCACTTT
D gene: TRBD2; clone size: NA; CDR3 length: 14; J gene: TRBJ2-5; V gene: TRBV10-3; CDR3 protein: CAISFTSAGETQYF; CDR3 DNA: TGTGCCATCAGTTTTACTAGCGCGGGGGAGACCCAGTACTTC
D gene: TRBD1; clone size: NA; CDR3 length: 15; J gene: TRBJ1-1; V gene: TRBV30; CDR3 protein: CAWRPLGQRDQEAFF; CDR3 DNA: TGTGCCTGGAGGCCCCTGGGACAGAGAGATCAGGAAGCTTTCTTT
D gene: TRBD1; clone size: NA; CDR3 length: 15; J gene: TRBJ2-3; V gene: TRBV6-6; CDR3 protein: CASSYSQGATDTQYF; CDR3 DNA: TGTGCCAGCAGTTACTCACAGGGGGCCACAGATACGCAGTATTTT
D gene: NA; clone size: NA; CDR3 length: 13; J gene: TRBJ2-3; V gene: TRBV10-3; CDR3 protein: CAISESERVTQYF; CDR3 DNA: TGTGCCATCAGTGAGTCCGAGAGGGTAACGCAGTATTTT
D gene: NA; clone size: NA; CDR3 length: 13; J gene: TRBJ1-3; V gene: TRBV9; CDR3 protein: CASSAPQGNTIYF; CDR3 DNA: TGTGCCAGCAGCGCCCCCCAGGGAAACACCATATATTTT
D gene: NA; clone size: NA; CDR3 length: 13; J gene: TRBJ2-2; V gene: TRBV7-2; CDR3 protein: CASSLELLGELFF; CDR3 DNA: TGTGCCAGCAGCTTAGAACTACTCGGGGAGCTGTTTTTT
D gene: NA; clone size: few; CDR3 length: 17; J gene: TRBJ1-3; V gene: TRBV19; CDR3 protein: CASTQHGAPSSGNTIYF; CDR3 DNA: TGTGCCAGTACCCAGCATGGAGCTCCTAGCTCTGGAAACACCATATATTTT
D gene: NA; clone size: NA; CDR3 length: 12; J gene: TRBJ1-5; V gene: TRBV19; CDR3 protein: CASSMAGQPQHF; CDR3 DNA: TGTGCCAGTAGTATGGCAGGGCAGCCCCAGCATTTT
D gene: NA; clone size: NA; CDR3 length: 13; J gene: TRBJ1-1; V gene: TRBV12-3/TRBV12-4; CDR3 protein: CASSFSAATEAFF; CDR3 DNA: TGTGCCAGCAGTTTTTCGGCGGCCACTGAAGCTTTCTTT
D gene: TRBD2; clone size: NA; CDR3 length: 17; J gene: TRBJ2-7; V gene: TRBV5-4; CDR3 protein: CASSLGWTSGGRREQYF; CDR3 DNA: TGTGCCAGCAGCTTGGGCTGGACTAGCGGGGGGCGGCGCGAGCAGTACTTC
D gene: TRBD1; clone size: few; CDR3 length: 15; J gene: TRBJ1-5; V gene: TRBV6-1; CDR3 protein: CASSDPGGGNQPQHF; CDR3 DNA: TGTGCCAGCAGTGACCCAGGGGGCGGAAATCAGCCCCAGCATTTT
D gene: TRBD1; clone size: few; CDR3 length: 17; J gene: TRBJ1-2; V gene: TRBV6-4; CDR3 protein: CASSPDRGNIGSYGYTF; CDR3 DNA: TGTGCCAGCAGTCCTGACAGGGGGAATATCGGTAGCTATGGCTACACCTTC
D gene: TRBD1; clone size: NA; CDR3 length: 15; J gene: TRBJ2-7; V gene: TRBV4-2; CDR3 protein: CASSQRPGQSYEQYF; CDR3 DNA: TGTGCCAGCAGCCAGAGGCCGGGACAGTCCTACGAGCAGTACTTC
D gene: NA; clone size: NA; CDR3 length: 16; J gene: TRBJ2-1; V gene: TRBV4-3; CDR3 protein: CASSQDRGGRYNEQFF; CDR3 DNA: TGCGCCAGCAGCCAAGATAGAGGGGGACGTTACAATGAGCAGTTCTTC
D gene: TRBD1; clone size: NA; CDR3 length: 15; J gene: TRBJ1-6; V gene: TRBV6-1; CDR3 protein: CASSERQGASSPLHF; CDR3 DNA: TGTGCCAGCAGTGAACGACAGGGGGCCAGTTCACCCCTCCACTTT
D gene: NA; clone size: once; CDR3 length: 11; J gene: TRBJ1-2; V gene: TRBV12-3/TRBV12-4; CDR3 protein: CASSLEGGGSF; CDR3 DNA: TGTGCCAGCAGTTTAGAGGGGGGAGGGAGCTTC
D gene: NA; clone size: NA; CDR3 length: 17; J gene: TRBJ1-2; V gene: TRBV9; CDR3 protein: CASSVVVRLGSDYGYTF; CDR3 DNA: TGTGCCAGCAGCGTAGTGGTCCGTTTGGGCAGTGACTATGGCTACACCTTC
D gene: TRBD2; clone size: once; CDR3 length: 18; J gene: TRBJ2-3; V gene: TRBV11-2; CDR3 protein: CASSLVWSGGGGTDTQYF; CDR3 DNA: TGTGCCAGCAGCTTAGTTTGGAGCGGGGGTGGGGGCACAGATACGCAGTATTTT
D gene: TRBD2; clone size: NA; CDR3 length: 16; J gene: TRBJ2-1; V gene: TRBV18; CDR3 protein: CASSPTSGGFRNEQFF; CDR3 DNA: TGTGCCAGCTCACCAACTAGCGGGGGGTTTCGCAATGAGCAGTTCTTC
D gene: NA; clone size: NA; CDR3 length: 15; J gene: TRBJ1-2; V gene: TRBV5-1; CDR3 protein: CASSAGISFNYGYTF; CDR3 DNA: TGCGCCAGCAGCGCGGGGATTTCGTTTAACTATGGCTACACCTTC
D gene: NA; clone size: NA; CDR3 length: 14; J gene: TRBJ2-2; V gene: TRBV25-1; CDR3 protein: CASAPGKDTGELFF; CDR3 DNA: TGTGCCAGCGCTCCCGGGAAGGACACCGGGGAGCTGTTTTTT
D gene: NA; clone size: NA; CDR3 length: 15; J gene: TRBJ1-1; V gene: TRBV7-2; CDR3 protein: CASSPGVSESTEAFF; CDR3 DNA: TGTGCCAGCAGCCCGGGGGTCTCGGAGAGCACTGAAGCTTTCTTT
D gene: TRBD2; clone size: few; CDR3 length: 15; J gene: TRBJ2-1; V gene: TRBV11-2; CDR3 protein: CASSLDRGGGSEQFF; CDR3 DNA: TGTGCCAGCAGCTTAGATCGCGGCGGGGGGAGTGAGCAGTTCTTC
D gene: TRBD1; clone size: few; CDR3 length: 17; J gene: TRBJ2-2; V gene: TRBV24-1; CDR3 protein: CATSDTDRGRRAGELFF; CDR3 DNA: TGTGCCACCAGTGATACGGACAGGGGGCGGCGGGCCGGGGAGCTGTTTTTT
D gene: NA; clone size: few; CDR3 length: 18; J gene: TRBJ1-3; V gene: TRBV3-1/TRBV3-2; CDR3 protein: CASSLRGADRISGNTIYF; CDR3 DNA: TGTGCCAGCAGCCTCCGGGGGGCGGACAGAATATCTGGAAACACCATATATTTT
D gene: NA; clone size: NA; CDR3 length: 13; J gene: TRBJ1-1; V gene: TRBV9; CDR3 protein: CASSASPTTEAFF; CDR3 DNA: TGTGCCAGCAGCGCATCACCTACCACTGAAGCTTTCTTT
D gene: TRBD1; clone size: few; CDR3 length: 14; J gene: TRBJ2-5; V gene: TRBV27; CDR3 protein: CASQRQGLMKTQYF; CDR3 DNA: TGTGCCAGCCAACGACAGGGTCTGATGAAGACCCAGTACTTC
D gene: TRBD1; clone size: NA; CDR3 length: 14; J gene: TRBJ1-4; V gene: TRBV7-9; CDR3 protein: CASSFETGGEKLFF; CDR3 DNA: TGTGCCAGCAGCTTTGAGACAGGGGGTGAAAAACTGTTTTTT
D gene: TRBD1; clone size: NA; CDR3 length: 15; J gene: TRBJ1-2; V gene: TRBV9; CDR3 protein: CASSVAGGQTYGYTF; CDR3 DNA: TGTGCCAGCAGCGTAGCAGGGGGTCAGACCTATGGCTACACCTTC
D gene: NA; clone size: NA; CDR3 length: 14; J gene: TRBJ1-5; V gene: TRBV5-6; CDR3 protein: CASSFWSYNQPQHF; CDR3 DNA: TGTGCCAGCAGCTTTTGGAGCTACAATCAGCCCCAGCATTTT
D gene: NA; clone size: few; CDR3 length: 14; J gene: TRBJ1-1; V gene: TRBV5-1; CDR3 protein: CASSLGTVNTEAFF; CDR3 DNA: TGCGCCAGCAGCTTGGGGACAGTGAACACTGAAGCTTTCTTT
D gene: NA; clone size: NA; CDR3 length: 15; J gene: TRBJ1-5; V gene: TRBV2; CDR3 protein: CASSDQGAGNQPQHF; CDR3 DNA: TGTGCCAGCAGTGATCAGGGCGCGGGCAATCAGCCCCAGCATTTT
D gene: TRBD2; clone size: NA; CDR3 length: 16; J gene: TRBJ2-1; V gene: TRBV30; CDR3 protein: CAWRGGSGSFFHEQFF; CDR3 DNA: TGTGCCTGGAGGGGAGGGTCAGGTAGTTTCTTCCATGAGCAGTTCTTC
D gene: NA; clone size: NA; CDR3 length: 14; J gene: TRBJ1-5; V gene: TRBV20-1; CDR3 protein: CSGSLGDKNQPQHF; CDR3 DNA: TGCAGTGGTAGTTTGGGAGACAAAAATCAGCCCCAGCATTTT
D gene: TRBD1; clone size: NA; CDR3 length: 14; J gene: TRBJ2-7; V gene: TRBV7-8; CDR3 protein: CASSNDRGFYEQYF; CDR3 DNA: TGTGCCAGCAGCAACGACAGGGGGTTCTACGAGCAGTACTTC
D gene: TRBD1; clone size: NA; CDR3 length: 17; J gene: TRBJ1-6; V gene: TRBV3-1/TRBV3-2; CDR3 protein: CASSQEGRTGSASPLHF; CDR3 DNA: TGTGCCAGCAGCCAAGAGGGCCGGACAGGGTCCGCCTCACCCCTCCACTTT
D gene: NA; clone size: few; CDR3 length: 14; J gene: TRBJ1-2; V gene: TRBV19; CDR3 protein: CASTTQGGTYGYTF; CDR3 DNA: TGTGCCAGTACCACTCAGGGAGGAACCTATGGCTACACCTTC
D gene: NA; clone size: NA; CDR3 length: 15; J gene: TRBJ1-6; V gene: TRBV3-1/TRBV3-2; CDR3 protein: CASSPPTSGLQPLHF; CDR3 DNA: TGTGCCAGCAGCCCTCCTACATCAGGACTTCAACCCCTCCACTTT
D gene: NA; clone size: NA; CDR3 length: 13; J gene: TRBJ1-2; V gene: TRBV28; CDR3 protein: CASRQATNYGYTF; CDR3 DNA: TGTGCCAGCAGGCAGGCCACCAACTATGGCTACACCTTC
D gene: NA; clone size: NA; CDR3 length: 17; J gene: TRBJ2-3; V gene: TRBV3-1/TRBV3-2; CDR3 protein: CASSQDTTRANTDTQYF; CDR3 DNA: TGTGCCAGCAGCCAAGACACTACCCGAGCAAACACAGATACGCAGTATTTT
D gene: TRBD1; clone size: NA; CDR3 length: 16; J gene: TRBJ2-1; V gene: TRBV10-1; CDR3 protein: CASSALRDRVENEQFF; CDR3 DNA: TGCGCCAGCAGTGCCCTCCGGGACAGGGTAGAGAATGAGCAGTTCTTC
D gene: TRBD1; clone size: NA; CDR3 length: 14; J gene: TRBJ1-2; V gene: TRBV5-1; CDR3 protein: CASSLEGANYGYTF; CDR3 DNA: TGCGCCAGCAGCTTAGAGGGGGCGAACTATGGCTACACCTTC
D gene: NA; clone size: NA; CDR3 length: 16; J gene: TRBJ1-2; V gene: TRBV30; CDR3 protein: CAWSAAPGHLSQGYTF; CDR3 DNA: TGTGCCTGGAGTGCCGCTCCGGGACACTTATCCCAGGGCTACACCTTC
D gene: NA; clone size: once; CDR3 length: 15; J gene: TRBJ2-5; V gene: TRBV7-6; CDR3 protein: CASSYPTGLAETQYF; CDR3 DNA: TGTGCCAGCAGCTACCCTACAGGGTTGGCAGAGACCCAGTACTTC
D gene: TRBD1; clone size: NA; CDR3 length: 15; J gene: TRBJ2-3; V gene: TRBV5-1; CDR3 protein: CASTVDRGTTDTQYF; CDR3 DNA: TGCGCCAGCACCGTGGACAGGGGGACCACAGATACGCAGTATTTT
D gene: NA; clone size: NA; CDR3 length: 14; J gene: TRBJ1-6; V gene: TRBV5-1; CDR3 protein: CASSLSSDNSPLHF; CDR3 DNA: TGCGCCAGCAGCTTGTCCTCTGATAATTCACCCCTCCACTTT
D gene: NA; clone size: NA; CDR3 length: 14; J gene: TRBJ2-3; V gene: TRBV5-1; CDR3 protein: CASKTGGPTDTQYF; CDR3 DNA: TGCGCCAGCAAAACAGGTGGCCCCACAGATACGCAGTATTTT